The 25 T cell receptor beta chains below were found in one sample sequenced in a study of technical replicates of blood from a handful of donors. The repertoire was sequenced with immunoSEQ multiplex PCR; TCRdb's copy has only in-frame clones and lacks some. There are around 63,000 clones in the sample; approximately 92% occur only once, and roughly 4.2% lies in the top ten. Sequenced sample: PBMCs. These receptors all stem from a human donor in good health. Some clones in this sample may be carry-over from other donors' samples.

The V and J genes are TRBV7-2 and TRBJ2-7; D possibly corresponds to TRBD2 (5 bases). The CDR3 contains 11 residues. With 5 bases removed from V and 6 bases from J, the gap between germline ends came to 8 bases. Looked up from germline, CDR1 is SGHTA and CDR2 is FQGNSA. CDR3 DNA sequence: TGTGCCAGCAGCCCCGGACTCGAGCAGTACTTC. This encodes CASSPGLEQYF.

This clone was found once. This chain links TRBV11-1 with TRBJ1-1; no definite D call. V gave up 5 bases and J gave up 1 base, with 17 bases separating them. This CDR3 contains 16 residues. CDR1 is SGHAT and CDR2 is FQDESV in the germline V gene (reference sequence). In nucleotides, the CDR3 is TGTGCCAGCAGCCCCTTTCTAACAGATTGGAACACTGAAGCTTTCTTT. Protein sequence: CASSPFLTDWNTEAFF.

This rearrangement joins TRBV30 to TRBJ2-5; 7 bases fit TRBD2. The germline V gene has CDR1 GTSNPN and CDR2 SVGIG (reference sequence). The CDR3 extends over 13 amino acids. J was trimmed by 1 base and V by 5 bases; bases with no gene match: 4. CDR3 amino acids: CAWEGLFQETQYF. The CDR3 DNA reads TGTGCCTGGGAGGGACTATTCCAAGAGACCCAGTACTTC. Using reference TRBV30 and TRBJ2-5 for the parts outside the CDR3, the full variable domain is SQTIHQWPATLVQPVGSPLSLECTVEGTSNPNLYWYRQAAGRGLQLLFYSVGIGQISSEVPQNLSASRPQDRQFILSSKKLLLSDSGFYLCAWEGLFQETQYFGPGTRLLVL.

For this clone: Additional DNA sequences in this sample encode the identical CDR3. This chain connects TRBV5-1 to TRBJ1-1; D is undetermined. Germline-derived CDR1 and CDR2 are SGHRS and YFSETQ. V was cut by 2 bases and J by 1 base, with 9 bases left in between. The CDR3 is 14 amino acids. CDR3 amino acids: CASSFSGGNTEAFF. The CDR3, as DNA: TGCGCCAGCAGCTTTTCAGGTGGGAACACTGAAGCTTTCTTT.

The rearrangement links TRBV5-4 to TRBJ2-2; possibly TRBD1 for D (8 bases). CDR1 and CDR2 from the germline V gene are SGHNT and YYREEE (reference sequence). CDR3 size: 15 residues. Trimming took off 4 bases at V and 5 bases at J, with 15 bases between the two ends. This CDR3 reads CASSLGQGGTGELFF. The CDR3 coding sequence is TGTGCCAGCAGCCTCGGACAGGGAGGGACCGGGGAGCTGTTTTTT.

The V call is TRBV20-1, the J call TRBJ2-7; possibly TRBD2 for D (6 bases). Germline V CDR1 and CDR2: DFQATT, SNEGSKA (reference sequence). The V and J ends lost 3 bases and 6 bases respectively, with 9 bases between them. CDR3 size: 11 residues. The CDR3 nucleotides read TGCAGTGCTAGGGGCGGGGCCGAGCAGTACTTC. This gives the protein CSARGGAEQYF.

This rearrangement joins TRBV29-1 to TRBJ2-5; weak D call: TRBD2 (5 bases). Germline CDR1 reads SQVTM; CDR2 reads ANQGSEA. The CDR3 covers 14 residues. Between the trimmed V and J ends, which lost 7 bases and 2 bases, there was a span of 17 bases. The CDR3 reads CSASGLLFQETQYF. Written as DNA, the CDR3 is TGCAGCGCCTCCGGACTCTTATTTCAAGAGACCCAGTACTTC. Variable domain in full (rest from reference TRBV29-1 and TRBJ2-5): SAVISQKPSRDICQRGTSLTIQCQVDSQVTMMFWYRQQPGQSLTLIATANQGSEATYESGFVIDKFPISRPNLTFSTLTVSNMSPEDSSIYLCSASGLLFQETQYFGPGTRLLVL.

This clone appeared a single time. The V gene is TRBV7-7, the J gene TRBJ2-5; 8 bases line up with TRBD1. The trim removed 5 bases at V and 2 bases at J, leaving 1 base unmatched. The V gene's germline CDR1 is SSHAT and CDR2 FNYEAQ (reference sequence). The CDR3 runs to 13 residues. CDR3 DNA sequence: TGTGCCAGCAGCGGGGACAGGCAAGAGACCCAGTACTTC. It translates to CASSGDRQETQYF.

The gene calls are TRBV18 and TRBJ2-3, with 10 positions matching TRBD2. This CDR3 region has 16 residues. V shed 3 bases, J shed 5 bases, and the junction held 8 bases outside the gene matches. Germline CDR1 is KGHSH and CDR2 is LQKENI. The CDR3 loop reads CASSPVLAGDRDTQYF. The DNA for the CDR3 is TGTGCCAGCTCACCGGTTCTAGCGGGAGACCGAGATACGCAGTATTTT.

This chain uses TRBV5-5 with TRBJ2-7, with D possibly being TRBD2 (5 bases). CDR1 is SGHKS, CDR2 YYEKEE, per germline (reference sequence). Trimming stripped 0 bases from V and 3 bases from J, with 10 bases between. The CDR3 length is 14 residues. In DNA, the CDR3 is TGTGCCAGCAGCTTGGATCCGGGGAACTACGAGCAGTACTTC. Protein sequence: CASSLDPGNYEQYF.

The chain has TRBV5-4 and TRBJ2-3, with 10 bases fitting TRBD2. Germline V gene sequence: CDR1 SGHNT, CDR2 YYREEE (reference sequence). After removal of 1 base from V and 2 bases from J, the junction contained 1 base not matched to a gene. CDR3 length equals 15 residues. The CDR3, as DNA: TGTGCCAGCAGCTTGAGCGGGGGGGTCACAGATACGCAGTATTTT. It yields the protein CASSLSGGVTDTQYF.

The chain's CDR3 is CASSLASGSADTQYF. CDR3 sequence (DNA): TGTGCCAGCAGCTTAGCTAGCGGTTCGGCAGATACGCAGTATTTT. The chain recombines TRBV7-8 with TRBJ2-3; perhaps TRBD2 as D (6 bases). The germline V and J ends were trimmed by 0 bases and 4 bases, with 11 bases remaining between them. Germline V gene data show CDR1 as SGHVS and CDR2 as FQNEAQ. The CDR3 totals 15 residues.

The chain employs TRBV4-1 and TRBJ2-4; the match to TRBD2 covers 11 bases. The CDR3 is made up of 17 amino acids. Germline V gives CDR1 MGHRA, CDR2 YSYEKL. The junction had 7 bases not matched to a gene; V was cut back by 0 bases and J by 6 bases. The CDR3: CASSQDQPSGGINIQYF. In DNA form, the CDR3 reads TGCGCCAGCAGCCAAGATCAGCCTAGCGGGGGGATAAACATTCAGTACTTC.

The CDR3 protein is CASSPVLLAGGQDEQFF. The CDR3 DNA reads as TGTGCCAGCAGCCCGGTGCTCTTAGCGGGGGGCCAGGATGAGCAGTTCTTC. The rearrangement links TRBV5-6 to TRBJ2-1; 10 nucleotides line up with TRBD2. The CDR3 is 17 residues long. V shed 4 bases and J 8 bases; nucleotides not matched to a gene: 15. Germline-derived CDR1 and CDR2 are SGHDT and YYEEEE.

The chain is built from TRBV5-5 and TRBJ2-1, with TRBD2 matching 13 bases. The CDR3 covers 16 residues. V was pared by 4 bases and J by 7 bases, with 8 bases of the junction left unmatched. Germline V CDR1 and CDR2: SGHKS, YYEKEE (reference sequence). The CDR3 is CASSRRTSGGQNEQFF. The CDR3 coding sequence is TGTGCCAGCAGCCGCCGGACTAGCGGGGGTCAGAATGAGCAGTTCTTC.

This clone was seen once. CDR3 sequence (DNA): TGTGCCAGCAGTGGGGGGACAGGGCGACCGGGAGAGCAGTACTTC. It is translated as CASSGGTGRPGEQYF. This chain uses TRBV6-1 with TRBJ2-7; TRBD1 matches at 9 bases. The CDR3 is made up of 15 amino acids. Germline V lookup: CDR1 MNHNS, CDR2 SASEGT. J gave up 7 bases and V 4 bases, and 11 bases lay outside the gene matches.

The chain is built from TRBV7-6 and TRBJ1-3, with 9 bases fitting TRBD1. CDR3 length: 14 amino acids. V was clipped by 5 bases and J by 2 bases; unmatched bases: 1. The V gene's germline CDR1 is SGHVS and CDR2 FNYEAQ. The CDR3 here is CASSRQGAGNTIYF. CDR3 bases: TGTGCCAGCAGCCGACAGGGGGCTGGAAACACCATATATTTT.

This chain connects TRBV28 to TRBJ1-2; D remains ambiguous. Trimming removed 4 bases from V and 11 bases from J, with 20 bases in between. The germline gives CDR1 MDHEN, CDR2 SYDVKM. The CDR3 contains 14 residues. CDR3 loop: CASSWTIKGWGYTF. Written as DNA, the CDR3 is TGTGCCAGCAGTTGGACTATCAAAGGTTGGGGTTACACCTTC.

CDR3 in DNA: TGCGCCAGCAGCTTGGGAGGGCAAAGCTCCTATAATTCACCCCTCCACTTT. It codes for CASSLGGQSSYNSPLHF. This chain joins TRBV5-1 and TRBJ1-6; D not certain. CDR3 length: 17 amino acids. Trimming left V 0 bases short and J 0 bases short, with 10 bases between. Germline CDR1 SGHRS, CDR2 YFSETQ.

This clone was recorded at least ten times. The J gene is TRBJ2-7, the V gene TRBV7-8; the D gene is possibly TRBD2 (5 bases). Germline loops: CDR1 SGHVS, CDR2 FQNEAQ. Trimming shortened V by 3 bases and J by 3 bases, and 15 bases separated the two germline ends. This CDR3 is 15 amino acids long. The CDR3 loop is CASSFSDKRNYEQYF. The CDR3 DNA reads TGTGCCAGCAGCTTCTCGGATAAGCGGAACTACGAGCAGTACTTC.

The chain employs TRBV10-3 and TRBJ1-1; D is ambiguous. This CDR3 region has 11 residues. V was trimmed by 3 bases and J by 11 bases, leaving 10 bases between them. Germline CDR1 ENHRY, CDR2 SYGVKD. The CDR3, as DNA: TGTGCCATCAGTGATGTCTCGAGGGCTTTCTTT. Translated, it gives CAISDVSRAFF.

This chain connects TRBV5-1 to TRBJ2-2; the match to TRBD2 covers 13 bases. The CDR3 has 15 residues. J was trimmed by 7 bases and V by 2 bases; bases with no gene match: 2. The germline CDR1 and CDR2 sequences are SGHRS and YFSETQ. The CDR3 region has the DNA TGCGCCAGCAGCTTAGGGACTAGCGGGGACGGGGAGCTGTTTTTT. This codes for CASSLGTSGDGELFF.

Only a few counts were recorded for this clone. The chain links TRBV7-9 to TRBJ1-1, with 8 bases identical to TRBD1. This CDR3 comprises 15 residues. CDR1 is SEHNR, CDR2 FQNEAQ, per germline (reference sequence). The V and J ends lost 5 bases and 0 bases, in that order; junction bases with no gene match: 5. This CDR3 is CASSPRDRLNTEAFF. For the CDR3, the DNA is TGTGCCAGCAGCCCCCGGGACAGGTTGAACACTGAAGCTTTCTTT.

The chain carries TRBV5-4 and TRBJ2-3, with D possibly matching TRBD2 (6 bases). V was shortened by 4 bases and J by 5 bases, with 17 bases between the two germline ends. The CDR3 extends over 15 amino acids. CDR1 is SGHNT, CDR2 YYREEE, per germline (reference sequence). The CDR3 sequence: CASSARDFVVDTQYF. CDR3 DNA: TGTGCCAGCAGCGCCCGGGACTTCGTGGTAGATACGCAGTATTTT.

J is TRBJ2-1 and V is TRBV6-4, with 8 positions matching TRBD2. This CDR3 region has 13 residues. V was pared by 10 bases and J by 2 bases, with 4 bases of the junction left unmatched. Per germline, CDR1 MRHNA and CDR2 SNTAGT. The CDR3 loop is CATAGDAYNEQFF. CDR3 DNA: TGTGCCACAGCGGGAGATGCCTACAATGAGCAGTTCTTC.